This T cell receptor beta chain appears in the sequencing data of a study of cytomegalovirus exposure and HLA in healthy donors. Study background: As released early, the data held 85 million to 95 million unique TCRs from HLA-typed donors.

CDR3 size: 14 residues. Germline loops: CDR1 SEHNR, CDR2 FQNEAQ (reference sequence). V was cut by 4 bases and J by 3 bases, with 13 bases left in between. The PCR used 60 Vbeta and 13 Jbeta primers. Per the original methods: About 88 million unique TCR beta chains, 9.5 million to 11 million of them shared, were counted by a later analysis. TCRdb's copy holds only in-frame clones and misses some; the assay was immunoSEQ multiplex PCR. Clone size and V and J calls were adopted from that table, with D and trimming inferred from the DNA. The repertoire holds about 160,000 clones, with 70% to 90% as singletons.

The sample taken for sequencing was PBMCs. This chain joins TRBV7-9 and TRBJ2-7; weak D call: TRBD1 (6 bases). This receptor was identified in a woman aged 18 to 35 in good health and CMV-seronegative. The CDR3 bases are TGTGCCAGCAGCTCGCGACAGGCTAACTACGAGCAGTACTTC. Protein sequence: CASSSRQANYEQYF.